What follows are 21 T cell receptor beta chains derived from one specimen sequenced in a study of patients and donors after allogeneic stem cell transplantation (TCRdb year 2020). Library creation used RT-PCR. TCRdb shows the sequencer as NextSeq 550. Through fastp at Q25 and MiXCR, TCRdb rebuilt clones from the public reads, retaining in-frame beta chains. Rows merge per CDR3 protein into single entries with the most common DNA and genes. A total of around 160,000 distinct CDR3 sequences appear in this sample, approximately 30% of them only once. The ten largest clones take up under 3.5% of the sample. Material for sequencing was blood, either unsorted or a sorted T cell fraction (not recorded which). The receptors were sampled from a human donor who was either an allogeneic HSCT recipient or a stem cell or donor lymphocyte infusion donor (not recorded which). It is not recorded whose cells these are; they may come from a transplant donor.

The rearrangement links TRBV12-3 or TRBV12-4 to TRBJ2-1; D might be TRBD2 (5 bases). Between the trimmed V and J ends, which lost 4 bases and 6 bases, there was a span of 7 bases. This CDR3 contains 12 residues. Here the CDR3 reads CASSSLVNEQFF. The CDR3 DNA reads as TGTGCCAGCAGTTCACTAGTCAATGAGCAGTTCTTC.

This chain uses TRBV21-1 with TRBJ2-6; TRBD1 is taken as the D call from the table, unchecked against the DNA. TRBV21-1 is marked as a pseudogene. The CDR3 consists of 16 residues. This chain's CDR3 is CASSGNPLSGANVLTF. As DNA, the CDR3 is TGTGCCAGCTCCGGGAACCCTCTCTCTGGGGCCAACGTCCTGACTTTC.

This chain joins TRBV7-2 and TRBJ2-1; 12 bases map to TRBD2. CDR1 is SGHTA, CDR2 FQGNSA, per germline. V shed 1 base, J shed 5 bases, and the junction held 0 bases outside the gene matches. This CDR3 spans 15 amino acids. The CDR3 sequence: CASSLGTSGDNEQFF. CDR3 nucleotide sequence: TGTGCCAGCAGCTTAGGGACTAGCGGGGACAATGAGCAGTTCTTC. The variable domain in full, completed from reference TRBV7-2 and TRBJ2-1, reads GAGVSQSPSNKVTEKGKDVELRCDPISGHTALYWYRQSLGQGLEFLIYFQGNSAPDKSGLPSDRFSAERTGGSVSTLTIQRTQQEDSAVYLCASSLGTSGDNEQFFGPGTRLTVL.

The gene calls are TRBV29-1 and TRBJ2-7; 9 bases align to TRBD1. The CDR3 totals 16 residues. CDR1 and CDR2 from the germline V gene are SQVTM and ANQGSEA. The trim removed 0 bases at V and 2 bases at J, leaving 8 bases unmatched. Here the CDR3 reads CSVEDQETGGAYEQYF. For the CDR3, the DNA is TGCAGCGTTGAAGATCAGGAGACAGGGGGAGCCTACGAGCAGTACTTC.

The gene calls are TRBV28 and TRBJ2-7, with a weak D call TRBD1 (6 bases). Germline-derived CDR1 and CDR2 are MDHEN and SYDVKM. The CDR3 loop spans 14 amino acids. Trimming stripped 6 bases from V and 1 base from J, with 13 bases between. DNA of the CDR3: TGTGCCAGCAGGAGGACAGTCAGTTCCTACGAGCAGTACTTC. Protein: CASRRTVSSYEQYF.

This rearrangement joins TRBV29-1 to TRBJ2-5, with D possibly being TRBD2 (6 bases). The V end lost 3 bases, the J end lost 5 bases, and 13 bases lay between the germline ends. The germline CDR1 and CDR2 sequences are SQVTM and ANQGSEA. This CDR3 has 13 amino acids. The CDR3 bases are TGCAGCGTTGATGTGGGGGGAGGCGAGACCCAGTACTTC. Protein product: CSVDVGGGETQYF.

This sequence joins TRBV28 and TRBJ2-7, with 8 nucleotides matching TRBD1. CDR1 and CDR2 from the germline V gene are MDHEN and SYDVKM. Unmatched junction bases numbered 5, after V lost 9 bases and J lost 4 bases. The CDR3 spans 12 residues. CDR3 sequence reads: CASGTGGYEQYF. CDR3 DNA: TGTGCCAGTGGGACAGGTGGGTACGAGCAGTACTTC. The complete variable domain, with remaining parts taken from reference TRBV28 and TRBJ2-7, reads DVKVTQSSRYLVKRTGEKVFLECVQDMDHENMFWYRQDPGLGLRLIYFSYDVKMKEKGDIPEGYSVSREKKERFSLILESASTNQTSMYLCASGTGGYEQYFGPGTRLTVT.

V gene TRBV6-5 combines with J gene TRBJ2-5; TRBD1 agrees at 8 bases. Germline-derived CDR1 and CDR2 are MNHEY and SVGAGI. V lost 5 bases and J lost 6; bases outside the gene matches: 8. The CDR3 is 14 amino acids. This CDR3 reads CASSRPGQGQTQYF. CDR3 bases: TGTGCCAGCAGTCGACCCGGACAGGGCCAGACCCAGTACTTC.

In its sample, this clonotype was seen once. The J gene is TRBJ2-5, the V gene TRBV9, with 7 nucleotides matching TRBD2. The CDR3 totals 16 residues. The V gene's germline CDR1 is SGDLS and CDR2 YYNGEE. V was clipped by 4 bases and J by 4 bases; unmatched bases: 13. CDR3 protein: CASSRTERELPETQYF. The CDR3 region has the DNA TGTGCCAGCAGCAGGACTGAGCGGGAACTCCCAGAGACCCAGTACTTC.

This chain uses TRBV5-1 with TRBJ2-7; no definite D call. The V and J ends lost 2 bases and 0 bases respectively, with 15 bases between them. This CDR3 spans 16 amino acids. In germline, CDR1 is SGHRS, CDR2 YFSETQ. CDR3: CASSLFGPRSSYEQYF. CDR3 coding DNA: TGCGCCAGCAGCTTATTCGGACCAAGGAGCTCCTACGAGCAGTACTTC.

The chain employs TRBV9 and TRBJ2-7; the D is unclear. The CDR3 totals 17 residues. CDR1 and CDR2 from the germline V gene are SGDLS and YYNGEE. The V end was cut by 4 bases, the J end by 6 bases, with 26 bases between. In DNA, the CDR3 is TGTGCCAGCAGCCCGCACCAAGGCTTCTCGCCTTTCGGCGAGCAGTACTTC. Its translation: CASSPHQGFSPFGEQYF.

V usage is TRBV6-2 or TRBV6-3 and J usage is TRBJ2-1; 10 bases are a match to TRBD2. Germline CDR1 reads MNHEY; CDR2 reads SVGEGT. CDR3 length: 13 amino acids. Losses at the gene ends were 8 bases for V and 6 bases for J; bases not matched to a gene: 4. The CDR3 loop is CASGPSGSNEQFF. The CDR3 DNA follows: TGTGCCAGCGGACCTAGCGGGAGCAATGAGCAGTTCTTC.

The chain is built from TRBV9 and TRBJ2-3; no clear D. Germline CDR1 reads SGDLS; CDR2 reads YYNGEE. The V gene lost 6 bases and the J gene lost 3 bases, with 14 bases spanning the gap. The CDR3 totals 14 residues. The DNA for the CDR3 is TGTGCCAGCAAGGGTCCTTTTACTACAGATACGCAGTATTTT. It translates to CASKGPFTTDTQYF.

J is TRBJ2-5 and V is TRBV6-5; 7 nucleotides match TRBD2. The CDR3 is 14 amino acids. J was trimmed by 1 base and V by 2 bases; bases with no gene match: 1. Germline CDR1 is MNHEY and CDR2 is SVGAGI. The CDR3 region has the DNA TGTGCCAGCAGTTACAGGACTAGCCAAGAGACCCAGTACTTC. The encoded protein is CASSYRTSQETQYF.

This clonotype was found a few times. The chain couples TRBV7-2 to TRBJ2-1, with D uncertain. The CDR3 has 15 residues. Germline CDR1 and CDR2: SGHTA and FQGNSA. Trimming removed 5 bases from V and 2 bases from J, with 13 bases in between. The CDR3 protein is CASSPNALPYNEQFF. In DNA, the CDR3 is TGTGCCAGCAGCCCGAATGCCCTACCCTACAATGAGCAGTTCTTC.

This chain connects TRBV9 to TRBJ1-1, with D tentatively TRBD1 (6 bases). Trimming removed 0 bases from V and 1 base from J, with 13 bases in between. Germline V CDR1 and CDR2: SGDLS, YYNGEE. The CDR3 length is 16 residues. The CDR3 loop reads CASSVETGRRNTEAFF. The CDR3 DNA follows: TGTGCCAGCAGCGTAGAAACAGGGCGAAGGAACACTGAAGCTTTCTTT.

The chain couples TRBV20-1 to TRBJ2-2, with a possible D match to TRBD2 (6 bases). The CDR3 is 14 amino acids. V was cut by 6 bases and J by 10 bases, with 21 bases left in between. Germline V gives CDR1 DFQATT, CDR2 SNEGSKA (reference sequence). CDR3 sequence reads: CSAQLGTSQLELFF. DNA of the CDR3: TGCAGTGCCCAACTCGGGACTTCCCAGTTGGAGCTGTTTTTT.

V gene TRBV7-6 combines with J gene TRBJ2-7; a weak D match, TRBD2 (6 bases). Trimming cost V 5 bases and J 3 bases, with 17 bases left between them. This CDR3 region has 15 residues. CDR1 and CDR2 from the germline V gene are SGHVS and FNYEAQ. The CDR3 nucleotides read TGTGCCAGCAGCCACTATAGCGGACGCCTCTACGAGCAGTACTTC. Translated, it gives CASSHYSGRLYEQYF.

The chain couples TRBV28 to TRBJ2-7, with 7 bases fitting TRBD1. The CDR3 spans 15 residues. With 3 bases clipped from V and 8 bases from J, the junction kept 13 bases outside the gene matches. The germline gives CDR1 MDHEN, CDR2 SYDVKM. For the CDR3, the DNA is TGTGCCAGCAGTTTTTTGGGCCCAACAGGGGTTAAGCAGTACTTC. Translation: CASSFLGPTGVKQYF.

This chain links TRBV29-1 with TRBJ2-7, with 7 positions matching TRBD1. The CDR3 spans 13 residues. V dropped 1 base and J dropped 1; count of bases not matched to a gene: 1. Germline V CDR1 and CDR2: SQVTM, ANQGSEA. CDR3 bases: TGCAGCGTTGAAGGGGGACAGTCCTACGAGCAGTACTTC. It codes for CSVEGGQSYEQYF.

The V gene is TRBV12-3 or TRBV12-4, the J gene TRBJ2-7; D is perhaps TRBD1 (5 bases). V lost 3 bases to trimming and J lost 2 bases, with 14 bases between them. The CDR3 is 15 amino acids. The DNA of the CDR3 is TGTGCCAGCAGTTTCGGCCGTCAGGGTCCCTACGAGCAGTACTTC. Encoded protein: CASSFGRQGPYEQYF.